This TCR beta chain was identified in a study of CD8+CD57+ T cells in acquired aplastic anemia. About the research overall: DNA from sorted CD4+ and CD8+ cells averaged approximately 2.9 ug.

For CDR3 and TCR beta VDJ profiling, genomic DNA was the template used. Using its own MiXCR run on the reads, TCRdb lists one record per CDR3 protein. The sample holds about 190,000 distinct CDR3 sequences, about 64% seen once. From germline, CDR1 is SGHTA and CDR2 FQGNSA. V lost 5 bases, J lost 3 bases, and 11 bases stayed unmatched. CDR3 length: 16 amino acids. Comments on this clonotype: What it binds is not known.

Study-wide results and limits: Significant differences in CD8+ Simpson's diversity were not observed between patients and controls.

Sequenced sample: sorted CD4+, CD8+, or CD8+CD57+ T cells (not recorded which) from PBMCs. The receptor's source is a human donor with severe aplastic anemia or a healthy control (not recorded which). This sequence joins TRBV7-2 and TRBJ2-7; 9 bases are a match to TRBD1. The DNA of the CDR3 is TGTGCCAGCAGCCTAAAGCCGGGACAGGGTTACTACGAGCAGTACTTC. Translating gives CASSLKPGQGYYEQYF.